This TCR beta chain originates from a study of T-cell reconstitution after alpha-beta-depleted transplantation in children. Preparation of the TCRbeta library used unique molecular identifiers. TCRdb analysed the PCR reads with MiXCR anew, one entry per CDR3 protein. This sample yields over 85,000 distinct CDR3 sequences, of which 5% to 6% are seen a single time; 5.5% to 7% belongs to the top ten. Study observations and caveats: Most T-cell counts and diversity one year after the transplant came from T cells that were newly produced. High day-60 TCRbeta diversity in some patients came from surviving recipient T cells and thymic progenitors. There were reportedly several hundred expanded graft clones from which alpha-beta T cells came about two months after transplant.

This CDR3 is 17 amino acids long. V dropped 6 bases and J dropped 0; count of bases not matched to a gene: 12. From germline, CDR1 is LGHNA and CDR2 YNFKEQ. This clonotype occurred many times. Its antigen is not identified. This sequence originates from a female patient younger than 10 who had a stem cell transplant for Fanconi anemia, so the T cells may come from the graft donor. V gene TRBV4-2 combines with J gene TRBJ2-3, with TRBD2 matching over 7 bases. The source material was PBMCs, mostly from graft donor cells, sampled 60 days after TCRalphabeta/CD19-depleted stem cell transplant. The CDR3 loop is CASRLRGGGPSTDTQYF. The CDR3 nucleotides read TGTGCCAGCAGGCTTAGAGGCGGGGGTCCTAGCACAGATACGCAGTATTTT.